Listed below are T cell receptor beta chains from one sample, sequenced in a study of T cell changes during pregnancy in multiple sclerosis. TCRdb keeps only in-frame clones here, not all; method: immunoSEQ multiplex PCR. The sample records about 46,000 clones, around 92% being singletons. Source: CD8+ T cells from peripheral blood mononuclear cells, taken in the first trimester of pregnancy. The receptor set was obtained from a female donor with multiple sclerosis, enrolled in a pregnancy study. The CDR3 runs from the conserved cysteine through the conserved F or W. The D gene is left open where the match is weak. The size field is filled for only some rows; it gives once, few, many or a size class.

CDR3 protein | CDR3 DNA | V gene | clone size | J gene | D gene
CTSSQVPSRGLVIGTDTQYF | TGCACCAGCAGCCAAGTTCCCTCAAGGGGGTTGGTTATCGGCACAGATACGCAGTATTTT | TRBV1 | - | TRBJ2-3 | -
CASSAGWNYGYTF | TGTGCCAGCAGCGCAGGGTGGAACTATGGCTACACCTTC | TRBV27 | - | TRBJ1-2 | -
CASSSPMTGGYEQFF | TGCGCCAGCAGCTCTCCTATGACAGGGGGCTATGAGCAGTTCTTC | TRBV5-1 | - | TRBJ2-1 | TRBD1
CASSLGQGRTEAFF | TGTGCCAGCAGCTTGGGACAGGGAAGGACTGAAGCTTTCTTT | TRBV5-8 | - | TRBJ1-1 | TRBD1
CASSLGQGNAEAFF | TGCGCCAGCAGCTTAGGGCAGGGTAACGCTGAAGCTTTCTTT | TRBV5-1 | - | TRBJ1-1 | -
CAISGGQGLVGPFF | TGTGCCATCAGTGGGGGACAGGGCTTGGTGGGCCCGTTCTTC | TRBV10-3 | - | TRBJ2-1 | TRBD1
CASSSGEGYGYTF | TGCGCCAGCAGCTCTGGGGAGGGTTATGGCTACACCTTC | TRBV5-1 | - | TRBJ1-2 | -
CASGGDQPQHF | TGTGCCAGCGGGGGGGATCAGCCCCAGCATTTT | TRBV7-6 | - | TRBJ1-5 | -
CASSPEGFSYEQYF | TGTGCCAGCAGCCCCGAGGGATTCTCCTACGAGCAGTACTTC | TRBV11-2 | - | TRBJ2-7 | -
CASRGGGRASGDNEQFF | TGTGCCAGCCGCGGGGGAGGGAGGGCTAGCGGAGACAATGAGCAGTTCTTC | TRBV11-1 | - | TRBJ2-1 | TRBD2
CASSLWGQIVGGTNYEQYF | TGCGCCAGCAGCTTGTGGGGACAGATCGTCGGTGGGACGAACTACGAGCAGTACTTC | TRBV5-1 | - | TRBJ2-7 | TRBD1
CASSPGSILNYGYTF | TGTGCCAGCAGCCCGGGGTCAATTCTTAACTATGGCTACACCTTC | TRBV27 | - | TRBJ1-2 | -
CASFTGAGEAFF | TGTGCCAGCTTCACAGGGGCCGGTGAAGCTTTCTTT | TRBV27 | - | TRBJ1-1 | TRBD1
CASSPSGETQYF | TGTGCCAGCAGCCCCTCGGGGGAGACCCAGTACTTC | TRBV7-9 | - | TRBJ2-5 | -
CASSLTGAGYTEAFF | TGTGCCAGTAGTTTGACAGGGGCGGGGTACACTGAAGCTTTCTTT | TRBV19 | few | TRBJ1-1 | TRBD1
CAGRGTSGGALRNEQFF | TGTGCCGGAAGGGGGACTAGCGGGGGGGCTTTGCGCAATGAGCAGTTCTTC | TRBV6-4 | - | TRBJ2-1 | TRBD2
CASSARSGGGYNEQFF | TGTGCCAGCAGCGCCCGTAGCGGGGGGGGCTACAATGAGCAGTTCTTC | TRBV9 | - | TRBJ2-1 | TRBD2
CASSPQGAPLSTDTQYF | TGTGCCAGCTCACCACAGGGGGCGCCCCTAAGCACAGATACGCAGTATTTT | TRBV18 | - | TRBJ2-3 | TRBD1
CASSFRTSTKEQYF | TGCGCCAGCAGCTTCCGGACTAGCACGAAAGAGCAGTACTTC | TRBV5-1 | - | TRBJ2-7 | TRBD2
CASGGGMNTEAFF | TGCGCGTCGGGTGGGGGGATGAACACTGAAGCTTTCTTT | TRBV4-1 | once | TRBJ1-1 | -
CASSQDAGGSSGGTIYF | TGTGCCAGCAGCCAAGACGCGGGGGGGTCCTCTGGGGGCACCATATATTTT | TRBV4-2 | once | TRBJ1-3 | -
CASSVGSGGDGYTF | TGTGCCAGCAGCGTTGGGAGTGGGGGGGATGGCTACACCTTC | TRBV9 | - | TRBJ1-2 | -